These T cell receptor beta chains were read from a single sample in a study of T-cell reconstitution after alpha-beta-depleted transplantation in children. In TCRdb, the PCR reads were re-called with MiXCR into one record per CDR3 protein. The sample lists under 450,000 distinct CDR3 sequences, about 17% seen once, with approximately 29% in the top ten. The material was PBMCs, mostly from graft donor cells, obtained 360 days after TCRalphabeta/CD19-depleted stem cell transplant. The receptors stem from a boy under two years old who had a stem cell transplant for Wiskott-Aldrich syndrome, so the T cells may come from the graft donor. Both conserved end residues are part of each CDR3.

v_gene: TRBV4-3
CDR3aa: CASNRLGQGGNEQFF

v_gene: TRBV20-1
CDR3aa: CSARIWDRGNTIYF

v_gene: TRBV10-3
CDR3aa: CAISPSLWRRSYEQYF

v_gene: TRBV10-3
CDR3aa: CATQTSGEPYETQYF

v_gene: TRBV12-3/TRBV12-4
CDR3aa: CASSLTSGNNEQFF

v_gene: TRBV6-1
CDR3aa: CASTTGVGAGADTQYF

v_gene: TRBV29-1
CDR3aa: CSVEVGRGYSYEQYF

v_gene: TRBV5-5
CDR3aa: CASRWDRGYPYEQYF

v_gene: TRBV24-1
CDR3aa: CATMLGNQETQYF

v_gene: TRBV10-3
CDR3aa: CAISESRTVYYEQYF

v_gene: TRBV25-1
CDR3aa: CASSEDERSTDTQYF

v_gene: TRBV5-1
CDR3aa: CASSLIRAGGPPYNEQFF

v_gene: TRBV12-3/TRBV12-4
CDR3aa: CASSLVVPDKTQYF

v_gene: TRBV27
CDR3aa: CASRGAEEEGEKLFF

v_gene: TRBV12-3/TRBV12-4
CDR3aa: CASSLRMGQSYEQYF

v_gene: TRBV12-3/TRBV12-4
CDR3aa: CASSLDRGYNEQFF

v_gene: TRBV14
CDR3aa: CASGRRSNEQFF

v_gene: TRBV9
CDR3aa: CASSVAGGRGETQYF

v_gene: TRBV15
CDR3aa: CATSPGTLPDTQYF

v_gene: TRBV11-2
CDR3aa: CASSFKGTSSTDTQYF

v_gene: TRBV5-6
CDR3aa: CASSLERGGAVNYQETQYF

v_gene: TRBV12-3/TRBV12-4
CDR3aa: CASRSTSGLGFSYEQYF

v_gene: TRBV28
CDR3aa: CASSFLIKDNHGYTF

v_gene: TRBV12-3/TRBV12-4
CDR3aa: CASSLQEGAYEQYF

v_gene: TRBV6-6
CDR3aa: CASITGTGELFF

v_gene: TRBV4-1
CDR3aa: CASSRPLAGVMNIQYF

v_gene: TRBV12-3/TRBV12-4
CDR3aa: CASSNRLDALEQFF

v_gene: TRBV10-3
CDR3aa: CAISPSGRKDNEQFF

v_gene: TRBV11-1
CDR3aa: CASSPKGETEAFF

v_gene: TRBV7-9
CDR3aa: CASSLALRTSNIQYF

v_gene: TRBV24-1
CDR3aa: CATSDSRRGGIAPQHF

v_gene: TRBV2
CDR3aa: CASSKEGQGFVWTDTQYF

v_gene: TRBV2
CDR3aa: CASSGDRFLLYEQYF

v_gene: TRBV20-1
CDR3aa: CSARKAPGQGQETQYF

v_gene: TRBV5-1
CDR3aa: CASSFLAGNNNEQFF

v_gene: TRBV5-6
CDR3aa: CASSNPGQTYEQYF

v_gene: TRBV28
CDR3aa: CASRLGGRRVSNQPQHF

v_gene: TRBV9
CDR3aa: CASSVGGSYNEQFF

v_gene: TRBV12-3/TRBV12-4
CDR3aa: CASKMIAGGSGELFF

v_gene: TRBV7-2
CDR3aa: CASSPSPGQIAYEQYF

v_gene: TRBV4-3
CDR3aa: CASSQDEGYYEQYF

v_gene: TRBV7-9
CDR3aa: CASSFTSSGRSTDTQYF

v_gene: TRBV25-1
CDR3aa: CASSDPGLTGREQFF

v_gene: TRBV24-1
CDR3aa: CATSDSGQVGETQYF

v_gene: TRBV12-3/TRBV12-4
CDR3aa: CASSPGQFGYTF

v_gene: TRBV12-5
CDR3aa: CASPSKAGDSTGELFF

v_gene: TRBV6-5
CDR3aa: CASSYGGRGHNEQFF

v_gene: TRBV5-1
CDR3aa: CASSVTGFQETQYF

v_gene: TRBV12-3/TRBV12-4
CDR3aa: CASSPPSSTGPGTGELFF

v_gene: TRBV6-5
CDR3aa: CASSYSSGRAVGELFF

v_gene: TRBV12-3/TRBV12-4
CDR3aa: CASSYQTGKRTYEQYF

v_gene: TRBV5-1
CDR3aa: CASSPQRVAYEQYF

v_gene: TRBV5-4
CDR3aa: CASSSWTSSNTGELFF

v_gene: TRBV5-1
CDR3aa: CASSSVTGYGYTF

v_gene: TRBV6-1
CDR3aa: CASSPTTGNQPQHF